A single sample is the source of the 2 T cell receptor beta chains below, sequenced in a study of shared T cell receptors in the human thymus. Sequencing used immunoSEQ multiplex PCR; TCRdb keeps in-frame clones, though not all of them. The data contain some 720,000 clones, 88% of them seen just once; the ten biggest clones take up 0.0095% to 0.011%. These data are also associated with another study on human thymus T cells.

Sequences were obtained from thymocytes. All receptors derive from a boy in the first two years of life with a congenital heart defect.

The chain is built from TRBV2 and TRBJ2-7; 7 positions agree with TRBD2. The germline V gene encodes CDR1 SNHLY and CDR2 FYNNEI. The V gene end was trimmed by 4 bases and the J gene end by 3 bases; junction bases not matched to a gene: 9. This CDR3 comprises 15 residues. The CDR3 reads CASSAFRGTNYEQYF. In DNA form, the CDR3 reads TGTGCCAGCAGTGCCTTTCGGGGGACTAACTACGAGCAGTACTTC.

The chain joins TRBV4-2 to TRBJ2-6, with 13 bases identical to TRBD2. The V segment lost 0 bases and the J segment 0 bases; nucleotides outside the gene matches: 17. The germline V gene encodes CDR1 LGHNA and CDR2 YNFKEQ. CDR3 length: 24 amino acids. The CDR3, as DNA: TGTGCCAGCAGCCAAGACGGGACTAGCGGGATTCCCCGTGGGGGTTTCTCTGGGGCCAACGTCCTGACTTTC. Translated, it gives CASSQDGTSGIPRGGFSGANVLTF.